A single sample gave rise to the 20 T cell receptor beta chains below, sequenced in a study of technical replicates of blood from a few donors. Produced via immunoSEQ multiplex PCR; TCRdb's table is partial and in-frame only. The sample holds about 84,000 clones, roughly 93% seen once. Input material: T cells isolated from PBMCs. The source is a human donor in good health.

This clone was detected once. V gene TRBV6-5 combines with J gene TRBJ1-2, with TRBD1 matching 7 bases. Germline V lookup: CDR1 MNHEY, CDR2 SVGAGI. The CDR3 loop spans 13 amino acids. The ends lost 4 bases at V and 6 bases at J; junction bases unmatched: 5. The CDR3 DNA reads as TGTGCCAGCAGTTTAGGGACAGTACATGGCTACACCTTC. Amino acid sequence: CASSLGTVHGYTF.

V and J are TRBV5-1 and TRBJ2-3; perhaps TRBD2 as D (6 bases). V lost 4 bases and J lost 0, with 12 bases in between. The CDR3 sequence is 15 residues long. Germline V CDR1 and CDR2: SGHRS, YFSETQ. CDR3 DNA: TGCGCCAGCAGCCCGACTAGTCTCAGCACAGATACGCAGTATTTT. Protein sequence: CASSPTSLSTDTQYF.

The CDR3 sequence is CAIRLGQASYEQYF. The CDR3 nucleotides read TGTGCCATCAGACTAGGACAGGCGTCCTACGAGCAGTACTTC. The V call is TRBV10-3, the J call TRBJ2-7; TRBD1 agrees at 7 bases. V lost 6 bases, J lost 1 base, and 6 bases stayed unmatched. Germline V gives CDR1 ENHRY, CDR2 SYGVKD. The CDR3 spans 14 residues.

The chain links TRBV4-1 to TRBJ1-1; 8 nucleotides agree with TRBD1. Per germline, CDR1 MGHRA and CDR2 YSYEKL. The CDR3 runs 15 residues. The V and J ends lost 0 bases and 4 bases, in that order; junction bases with no gene match: 4. The DNA of the CDR3 is TGCGCCAGCAGCCAAGAGGACAGGGTGAGCACTGAAGCTTTCTTT. Its protein is CASSQEDRVSTEAFF.

This chain joins TRBV28 and TRBJ2-7; 13 bases line up with TRBD2. The CDR3 is 16 residues long. Germline-derived CDR1 and CDR2 are MDHEN and SYDVKM. V trimming: 5 bases; J trimming: 5 bases; junction bases outside the gene matches: 9. CDR3 sequence (DNA): TGTGCCAGCAGTCCACTCAGAGGGACTAGCGGGAACGAGCAGTACTTC. It is translated as CASSPLRGTSGNEQYF.

Comments on this clone: Relative to the germline gene, one junction end is altered; a read error may explain this. The V gene is TRBV7-2, the J gene TRBJ2-7; D perhaps matches TRBD1 (6 bases). The germline CDR1 and CDR2 sequences are SGHTA and FQGNSA. The CDR3 has 13 amino acids. CDR3 protein: CASSPGHGYGQYF. CDR3 sequence (DNA): TGTGCCAGCAGCCCGGGACATGGGTACGGGCAGTACTTC.

This clone came up once. The V call is TRBV6-5, the J call TRBJ1-2; the D is unclear. Trimming stripped 6 bases from V and 4 bases from J, with 12 bases between. CDR1 is MNHEY, CDR2 SVGAGI, per germline. CDR3 length: 13 amino acids. For the CDR3, the DNA is TGTGCCAGCAGGCGAGGCTCCCGCTATGGCTACACCTTC. Its translation is CASRRGSRYGYTF.

This clone was seen once. V gene TRBV7-9 combines with J gene TRBJ1-1, with D possibly TRBD1 on 6 matching bases. This CDR3 comprises 16 residues. Per germline, CDR1 SEHNR and CDR2 FQNEAQ (reference sequence). The V end was cut by 7 bases, the J end by 2 bases, with 20 bases between. The CDR3 DNA is TGTGCCAGCACCCTTTGGGGGGGGCCTTTCAACACTGAAGCTTTCTTT. Translated: CASTLWGGPFNTEAFF. Complete variable domain (other parts from reference TRBV7-9 and TRBJ1-1): DTGVSQNPRHKITKRGQNVTFRCDPISEHNRLYWYRQTLGQGPEFLTYFQNEAQLEKSRLLSDRFSAERPKGSFSTLEIQRTEQGDSAMYLCASTLWGGPFNTEAFFGQGTRLTVV.

The chain couples TRBV28 to TRBJ2-1, with a tentative D call TRBD1 (6 bases). V dropped 4 bases and J dropped 9 bases, with 22 bases sitting between them. This CDR3 contains 16 residues. CDR1 and CDR2 (germline): MDHEN, SYDVKM. The CDR3 spells CASSSWTDRAVGEQFF. The DNA of the CDR3 is TGTGCCAGCAGTTCCTGGACAGATCGAGCCGTTGGTGAGCAGTTCTTC.

The chain uses TRBV18 and TRBJ1-6; tentatively, D is TRBD1 (6 bases). Germline assignment: CDR1 KGHSH and CDR2 LQKENI. Trimming left V 2 bases short and J 5 bases short, with 13 bases between. CDR3 size: 16 residues. The CDR3 DNA reads as TGTGCCAGCTCACCAGCTAGGGACACCAATAATTCACCCCTCCACTTT. Protein sequence: CASSPARDTNNSPLHF. Full variable domain (missing parts from reference TRBV18 and TRBJ1-6): NAGVMQNPRHLVRRRGQEARLRCSPMKGHSHVYWYRQLPEEGLKFMVYLQKENIIDESGMPKERFSAEFPKEGPSILRIQQVVRGDSAAYFCASSPARDTNNSPLHFGNGTRLTVT.

This sequence joins TRBV12-5 and TRBJ2-7; 7 positions match TRBD2. The CDR3 is 16 amino acids. After removal of 6 bases from V and 2 bases from J, the junction contained 13 bases not matched to a gene. Germline CDR1 LGHNT, CDR2 FRNRAP. CDR3 sequence: CASGSLSGTTTYEQYF. The DNA for the CDR3 is TGTGCTAGTGGATCCCTTTCTGGGACTACCACCTACGAGCAGTACTTC.

J is TRBJ2-3 and V is TRBV7-9; 8 bases are a match to TRBD2. Germline CDR1 is SEHNR and CDR2 is FQNEAQ (reference sequence). The trim removed 5 bases at V and 2 bases at J, leaving 9 bases unmatched. The CDR3 is 16 residues long. The CDR3 bases are TGTGCCAGCAGCCCCCAAGCTAGCGGGTCCACAGATACGCAGTATTTT. This codes for CASSPQASGSTDTQYF.

This clone was picked up one time. The V gene is TRBV11-3, the J gene TRBJ2-1, with 10 bases fitting TRBD1. J gave up 5 bases and V 5 bases, and 6 bases lay outside the gene matches. The germline CDR1 and CDR2 sequences are SGHNT and YENEEA. The CDR3 totals 15 residues. CDR3 coding DNA: TGTGCCAGCAGCCCTAAAGGGACAGGGGACAATGAGCAGTTCTTC. This codes for CASSPKGTGDNEQFF.

The rearrangement uses TRBV9 and TRBJ2-7; TRBD2 matches 12 bases. The CDR3 spans 16 residues. V dropped 4 bases and J dropped 0; count of bases not matched to a gene: 5. Germline values: CDR1 SGDLS, CDR2 YYNGEE. CDR3 DNA sequence: TGTGCCAGCAGCAGGGGACTAGCGGGCCCCTCCTACGAGCAGTACTTC. This sequence encodes CASSRGLAGPSYEQYF.

The genes are TRBV2 and TRBJ1-2, with D tentatively TRBD1 (5 bases). The V gene's germline CDR1 is SNHLY and CDR2 FYNNEI. CDR3 length equals 14 residues. V lost 3 bases to trimming and J lost 1 base, with 9 bases between them. CDR3: CASSDDSLNYGYTF. CDR3 DNA sequence: TGTGCCAGCAGTGATGACAGCCTTAACTATGGCTACACCTTC.

This clone has a single count. The J gene is TRBJ1-5, the V gene TRBV10-2; the D gene is possibly TRBD1 (6 bases). CDR3 length: 15 residues. Germline V gene lookup returns CDR1 WSHSY and CDR2 SAAADI. Trimming stripped 4 bases from V and 4 bases from J, with 14 bases between. The CDR3 DNA follows: TGCGCCAGCAGTGCCACCCCAGGGGTTAATCAGCCCCAGCATTTT. It yields the protein CASSATPGVNQPQHF.

The V call is TRBV29-1, the J call TRBJ1-2, with 7 bases matching TRBD1. Germline CDR1 is SQVTM and CDR2 is ANQGSEA. After removal of 3 bases from V and 4 bases from J, the junction contained 5 bases not matched to a gene. The CDR3 has 13 amino acids. CDR3 DNA sequence: TGCAGCGTTGATGGGGCAGGGGGCTATGGCTACACCTTC. Protein: CSVDGAGGYGYTF.

The rearrangement uses TRBV19 and TRBJ2-7, with TRBD2 matching 11 bases. The V segment lost 5 bases and the J segment 6 bases; nucleotides outside the gene matches: 15. The CDR3 runs to 17 residues. Germline V gene lookup returns CDR1 LNHDA and CDR2 SQIVND (reference sequence). The CDR3 nucleotides read TGTGCCAGTAGTTTCATCCCCATAGCGGGAGGGCCGGGCGAGCAGTACTTC. It codes for CASSFIPIAGGPGEQYF.

The gene calls are TRBV7-9 and TRBJ1-1; 7 positions agree with TRBD1. The CDR3 runs to 14 residues. The germline CDR1 and CDR2 sequences are SEHNR and FQNEAQ (reference sequence). V shed 4 bases, J shed 4 bases, and the junction held 6 bases outside the gene matches. In DNA, the CDR3 is TGTGCCAGCAGCTCGTGGGGGACAGCCACTGAAGCTTTCTTT. Translated, it gives CASSSWGTATEAFF. Full variable domain (missing parts from reference TRBV7-9 and TRBJ1-1): DTGVSQNPRHKITKRGQNVTFRCDPISEHNRLYWYRQTLGQGPEFLTYFQNEAQLEKSRLLSDRFSAERPKGSFSTLEIQRTEQGDSAMYLCASSSWGTATEAFFGQGTRLTVV.

J is TRBJ2-7 and V is TRBV2, with TRBD1 matching over 10 bases. Germline-derived CDR1 and CDR2 are SNHLY and FYNNEI. This CDR3 region has 14 residues. With V trimmed by 6 bases and J by 7 bases, 9 bases remained unmatched. CDR3 loop: CASRERTGGYEQYF. DNA for the CDR3: TGTGCCAGCAGGGAAAGGACAGGGGGGTATGAGCAGTACTTC.